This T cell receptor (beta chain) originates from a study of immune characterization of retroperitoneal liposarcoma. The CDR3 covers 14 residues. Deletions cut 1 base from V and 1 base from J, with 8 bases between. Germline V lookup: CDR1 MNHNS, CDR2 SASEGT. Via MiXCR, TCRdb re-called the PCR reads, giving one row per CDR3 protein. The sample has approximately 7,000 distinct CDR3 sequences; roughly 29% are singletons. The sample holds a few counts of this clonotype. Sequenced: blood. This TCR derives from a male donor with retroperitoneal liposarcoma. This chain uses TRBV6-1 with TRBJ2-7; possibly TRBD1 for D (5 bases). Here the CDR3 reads CASSEVKGSYEQYF. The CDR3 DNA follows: TGTGCCAGCAGTGAAGTAAAGGGGTCCTACGAGCAGTACTTC.